These 13 T cell receptor beta chains originate from one sample sequenced in a study of T cells in Graves' hyperthyroidism and ophthalmopathy. Amplified regions were TCR beta CDR3 sequences from RNA transcripts. Using the HTBI primer set, a first-round RT-PCR was run on the TCR CDR3. TCRdb called the multiplex PCR reads again in MiXCR, with one record for every CDR3 protein. The profile shows approximately 610,000 distinct CDR3 sequences, 14% to 15% of them singletons. The specimen was blood. The receptors here all came from a woman in her forties with Graves' ophthalmopathy.

V gene TRBV12-3 or TRBV12-4 combines with J gene TRBJ2-7; 7 bases match TRBD2. CDR3 length: 12 residues. V lost 6 bases to trimming and J lost 5 bases; unmatched junction nucleotides: 4. CDR3 amino acids: CASSLAVHEQYF. The CDR3 bases are TGTGCCAGCAGCCTAGCGGTTCACGAGCAGTACTTC.

This clonotype was picked up many times. The chain has TRBV12-3 or TRBV12-4 and TRBJ2-2; possible D gene TRBD1, 6 bases. V dropped 4 bases and J dropped 3 bases, with 18 bases sitting between them. CDR3 length: 17 residues. CDR3 region: CASSYPPGAQDTGELFF. The CDR3 region has the DNA TGTGCCAGCAGTTACCCCCCAGGGGCCCAGGACACCGGGGAGCTGTTTTTT.

V gene TRBV6-1 combines with J gene TRBJ2-7, with D uncertain. CDR1 and CDR2 (germline): MNHNS, SASEGT. The CDR3 length is 13 residues. V gave up 2 bases and J gave up 2 bases, with 7 bases separating them. This CDR3 reads CASSEIWPYEQYF. The DNA for the CDR3 is TGTGCCAGCAGTGAAATATGGCCCTACGAGCAGTACTTC.

This clonotype has just a few counts. The genes are TRBV10-3 and TRBJ2-2; D is perhaps TRBD1 (6 bases). Trimming shortened V by 6 bases and J by 4 bases, and 15 bases separated the two germline ends. Germline V gives CDR1 ENHRY, CDR2 SYGVKD. CDR3 size: 15 residues. CDR3 coding DNA: TGTGCCATCAGCCCTGGGCAGGGGCTCACCGGGGAGCTGTTTTTT. Protein sequence: CAISPGQGLTGELFF.

This clonotype was observed at least ten times. The V and J genes are TRBV3-1 and TRBJ2-5, with D uncertain. The CDR3 contains 14 residues. The germline V gene encodes CDR1 LGHDT and CDR2 YNNKEL (reference sequence). Trimming stripped 4 bases from V and 5 bases from J, with 14 bases between. Here the CDR3 reads CASSPERGLETQYF. DNA for the CDR3: TGTGCCAGCAGCCCGGAAAGAGGTCTGGAGACCCAGTACTTC.

This clonotype was observed at least ten times. J is TRBJ2-4 and V is TRBV6-5, with D possibly matching TRBD2 (6 bases). This CDR3 has 16 residues. Trimming removed 6 bases at V and 6 bases at J, with 21 bases between. Looked up from germline, CDR1 is MNHEY and CDR2 is SVGAGI. The CDR3 spells CASSVPGGLLRNIQYF. The DNA for the CDR3 is TGTGCCAGCAGCGTCCCTGGGGGACTCCTCCGAAACATTCAGTACTTC.

This clonotype has more than one count but fewer than ten. The chain has TRBV4-1 and TRBJ2-7; no clear D gene. The V end was cut by 2 bases, the J end by 3 bases, with 8 bases between. Germline V gene lookup returns CDR1 MGHRA and CDR2 YSYEKL. The CDR3 extends over 13 amino acids. The CDR3 loop is CASSQSLNYEQYF. The DNA for the CDR3 is TGCGCCAGCAGCCAAAGTCTGAACTACGAGCAGTACTTC.

The V call is TRBV12-3 or TRBV12-4, the J call TRBJ2-6; D perhaps matches TRBD1 (6 bases). V lost 3 bases to trimming and J lost 4 bases, with 19 bases between them. The length of the CDR3 is 18 residues. The CDR3 DNA sequence: TGTGCCAGCAGTTTTGGGCTGGGGGCGCCGTACGGGGCCAACGTCCTGACTTTC. Its protein is CASSFGLGAPYGANVLTF.

This clonotype was detected ten times or more. This chain joins TRBV6-5 and TRBJ2-7; possible D gene TRBD1, 5 bases. Germline-derived CDR1 and CDR2 are MNHEY and SVGAGI. The CDR3 loop spans 16 amino acids. V was pared by 1 base and J by 1 base, with 14 bases between. The DNA of the CDR3 is TGTGCCAGCAGTTACTTTAAGGGGTCTGGGTCCTACGAGCAGTACTTC. Protein: CASSYFKGSGSYEQYF.

This clonotype was seen ten or more times. This chain joins TRBV14 and TRBJ1-1, with 11 bases aligning to TRBD1. Germline CDR1 is SGHDN and CDR2 is FVKESK. The V segment lost 0 bases and the J segment 4 bases; nucleotides outside the gene matches: 7. The CDR3 runs 17 residues. In DNA, the CDR3 is TGTGCCAGCAGCCAAGAAGAGGACAGGGGGCGTGGCACTGAAGCTTTCTTT. It translates to CASSQEEDRGRGTEAFF.

This clonotype was counted many times. This chain uses TRBV28 with TRBJ1-2; D perhaps matches TRBD1 (5 bases). With 4 bases removed from V and 3 bases from J, the gap between germline ends came to 9 bases. Germline V gives CDR1 MDHEN, CDR2 SYDVKM. The CDR3 is 13 residues long. CDR3 in DNA: TGTGCCAGCAGTTATGGGACCCACTATGGCTACACCTTC. It is translated as CASSYGTHYGYTF.

The sample holds many counts of this clonotype. The rearrangement joins TRBV9 to TRBJ2-5, with 9 bases lining up with TRBD2. Trimming at V came to 0 bases and at J to 4 bases, leaving 10 bases not matched to a gene. The CDR3 is made up of 17 amino acids. CDR1 is SGDLS, CDR2 YYNGEE, per germline. The CDR3 DNA is TGTGCCAGCAGCGTAGGGACTAGCGATGAGGAAGGAGAGACCCAGTACTTC. Its translation: CASSVGTSDEEGETQYF. The full variable domain, rest sourced from reference TRBV9 and TRBJ2-5, is DSGVTQTPKHLITATGQRVTLRCSPRSGDLSVYWYQQSLDQGLQFLIQYYNGEERAKGNILERFSAQQFPDLHSELNLSSLELGDSALYFCASSVGTSDEEGETQYFGPGTRLLVL.

This clonotype has ten or more counts. The chain couples TRBV7-2 to TRBJ1-1; TRBD1 aligns across 8 bases. Per the germline V gene, CDR1 is SGHTA and CDR2 is FQGNSA. V lost 6 bases to trimming and J lost 11 bases; unmatched junction nucleotides: 11. This CDR3 has 13 amino acids. CDR3 loop: CASSWTGTNDAFF. The CDR3 DNA follows: TGTGCCAGCAGTTGGACAGGGACAAATGACGCTTTCTTT.